The source of this T cell receptor beta chain is a study of cytomegalovirus exposure and HLA in healthy donors. Study-level information: There were roughly 110 million unique TCR beta sequences, drawn from about 190 million T cells, in an earlier analysis. Findings of the study overall: Earlier results showed most TCR beta V segments being productive about 87% or about 30% of the time. Cytomegalovirus-associated status was assigned to approximately 160 TCR beta chains.

V dropped 9 bases and J dropped 7; count of bases not matched to a gene: 7. The CDR3 has 13 amino acids. Germline CDR1 is MDHEN and CDR2 is SYDVKM. Regarding this clone: Its matching antigen is unknown.

Healthy bone marrow donors supplied every sample. The PCR was carried out with 60 Vbeta primers and 13 Jbeta primers. The data were produced by immunoSEQ multiplex PCR, yet TCRdb's version contains in-frame clones alone and is incomplete. Of around 160,000 clones detected, roughly 79% appear once; the ten largest clones hold over 11%. The TCR sequence derives from a man aged 45 to 65 in good health and CMV-seropositive. Sequenced material: PBMCs. V is TRBV28 and J is TRBJ1-5; TRBD1 matches at 9 bases. Here the CDR3 reads CASIYRGQQPQHF. The CDR3 DNA sequence: TGTGCCAGTATCTACAGGGGGCAGCAGCCCCAGCATTTT.